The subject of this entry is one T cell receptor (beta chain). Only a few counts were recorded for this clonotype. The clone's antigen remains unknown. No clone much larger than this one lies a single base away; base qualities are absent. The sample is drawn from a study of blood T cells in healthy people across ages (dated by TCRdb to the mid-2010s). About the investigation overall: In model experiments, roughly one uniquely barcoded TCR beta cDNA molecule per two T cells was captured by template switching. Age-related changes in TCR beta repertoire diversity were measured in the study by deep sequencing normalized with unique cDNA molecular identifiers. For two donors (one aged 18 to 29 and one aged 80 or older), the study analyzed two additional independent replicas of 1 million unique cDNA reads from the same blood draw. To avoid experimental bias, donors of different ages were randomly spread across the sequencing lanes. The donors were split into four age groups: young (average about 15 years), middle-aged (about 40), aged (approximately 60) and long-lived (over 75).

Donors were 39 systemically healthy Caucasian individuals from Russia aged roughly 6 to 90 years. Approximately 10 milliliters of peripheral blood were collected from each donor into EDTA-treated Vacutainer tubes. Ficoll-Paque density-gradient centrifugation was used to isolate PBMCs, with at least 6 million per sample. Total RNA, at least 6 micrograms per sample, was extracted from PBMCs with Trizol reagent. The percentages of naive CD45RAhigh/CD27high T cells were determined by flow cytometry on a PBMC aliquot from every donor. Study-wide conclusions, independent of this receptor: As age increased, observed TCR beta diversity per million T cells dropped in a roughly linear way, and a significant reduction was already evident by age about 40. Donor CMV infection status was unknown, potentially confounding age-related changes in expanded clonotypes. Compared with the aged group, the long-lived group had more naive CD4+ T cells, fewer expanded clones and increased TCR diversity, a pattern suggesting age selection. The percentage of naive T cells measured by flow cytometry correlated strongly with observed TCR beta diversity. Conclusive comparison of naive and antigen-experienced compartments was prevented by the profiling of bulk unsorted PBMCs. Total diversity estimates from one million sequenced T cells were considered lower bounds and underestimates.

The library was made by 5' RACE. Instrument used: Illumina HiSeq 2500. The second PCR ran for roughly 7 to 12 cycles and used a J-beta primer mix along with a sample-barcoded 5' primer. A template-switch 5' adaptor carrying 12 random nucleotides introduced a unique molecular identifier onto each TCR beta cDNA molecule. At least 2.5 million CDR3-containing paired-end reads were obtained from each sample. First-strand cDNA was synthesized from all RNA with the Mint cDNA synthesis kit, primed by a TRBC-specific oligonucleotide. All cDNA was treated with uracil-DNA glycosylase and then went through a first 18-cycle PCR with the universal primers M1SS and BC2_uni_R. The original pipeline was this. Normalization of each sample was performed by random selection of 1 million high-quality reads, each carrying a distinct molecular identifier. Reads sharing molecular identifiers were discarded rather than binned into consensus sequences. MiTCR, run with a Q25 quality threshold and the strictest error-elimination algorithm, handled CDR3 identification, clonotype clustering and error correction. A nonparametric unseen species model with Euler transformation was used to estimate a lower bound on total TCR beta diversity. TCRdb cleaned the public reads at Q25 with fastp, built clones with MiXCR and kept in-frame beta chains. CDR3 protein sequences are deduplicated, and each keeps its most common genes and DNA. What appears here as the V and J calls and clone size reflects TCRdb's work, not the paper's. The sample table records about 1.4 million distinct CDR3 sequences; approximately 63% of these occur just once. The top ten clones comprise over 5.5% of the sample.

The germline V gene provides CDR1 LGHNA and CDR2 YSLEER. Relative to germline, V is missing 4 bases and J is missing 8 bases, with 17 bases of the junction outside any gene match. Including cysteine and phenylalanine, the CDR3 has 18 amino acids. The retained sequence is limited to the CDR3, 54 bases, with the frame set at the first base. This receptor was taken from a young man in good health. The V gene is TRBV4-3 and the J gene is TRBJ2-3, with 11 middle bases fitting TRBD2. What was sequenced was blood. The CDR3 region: CASSLWQYSGGATVTQYF. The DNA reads TGCGCCAGCAGCCTATGGCAATATAGCGGGGGGGCAACGGTTACGCAGTATTTT.